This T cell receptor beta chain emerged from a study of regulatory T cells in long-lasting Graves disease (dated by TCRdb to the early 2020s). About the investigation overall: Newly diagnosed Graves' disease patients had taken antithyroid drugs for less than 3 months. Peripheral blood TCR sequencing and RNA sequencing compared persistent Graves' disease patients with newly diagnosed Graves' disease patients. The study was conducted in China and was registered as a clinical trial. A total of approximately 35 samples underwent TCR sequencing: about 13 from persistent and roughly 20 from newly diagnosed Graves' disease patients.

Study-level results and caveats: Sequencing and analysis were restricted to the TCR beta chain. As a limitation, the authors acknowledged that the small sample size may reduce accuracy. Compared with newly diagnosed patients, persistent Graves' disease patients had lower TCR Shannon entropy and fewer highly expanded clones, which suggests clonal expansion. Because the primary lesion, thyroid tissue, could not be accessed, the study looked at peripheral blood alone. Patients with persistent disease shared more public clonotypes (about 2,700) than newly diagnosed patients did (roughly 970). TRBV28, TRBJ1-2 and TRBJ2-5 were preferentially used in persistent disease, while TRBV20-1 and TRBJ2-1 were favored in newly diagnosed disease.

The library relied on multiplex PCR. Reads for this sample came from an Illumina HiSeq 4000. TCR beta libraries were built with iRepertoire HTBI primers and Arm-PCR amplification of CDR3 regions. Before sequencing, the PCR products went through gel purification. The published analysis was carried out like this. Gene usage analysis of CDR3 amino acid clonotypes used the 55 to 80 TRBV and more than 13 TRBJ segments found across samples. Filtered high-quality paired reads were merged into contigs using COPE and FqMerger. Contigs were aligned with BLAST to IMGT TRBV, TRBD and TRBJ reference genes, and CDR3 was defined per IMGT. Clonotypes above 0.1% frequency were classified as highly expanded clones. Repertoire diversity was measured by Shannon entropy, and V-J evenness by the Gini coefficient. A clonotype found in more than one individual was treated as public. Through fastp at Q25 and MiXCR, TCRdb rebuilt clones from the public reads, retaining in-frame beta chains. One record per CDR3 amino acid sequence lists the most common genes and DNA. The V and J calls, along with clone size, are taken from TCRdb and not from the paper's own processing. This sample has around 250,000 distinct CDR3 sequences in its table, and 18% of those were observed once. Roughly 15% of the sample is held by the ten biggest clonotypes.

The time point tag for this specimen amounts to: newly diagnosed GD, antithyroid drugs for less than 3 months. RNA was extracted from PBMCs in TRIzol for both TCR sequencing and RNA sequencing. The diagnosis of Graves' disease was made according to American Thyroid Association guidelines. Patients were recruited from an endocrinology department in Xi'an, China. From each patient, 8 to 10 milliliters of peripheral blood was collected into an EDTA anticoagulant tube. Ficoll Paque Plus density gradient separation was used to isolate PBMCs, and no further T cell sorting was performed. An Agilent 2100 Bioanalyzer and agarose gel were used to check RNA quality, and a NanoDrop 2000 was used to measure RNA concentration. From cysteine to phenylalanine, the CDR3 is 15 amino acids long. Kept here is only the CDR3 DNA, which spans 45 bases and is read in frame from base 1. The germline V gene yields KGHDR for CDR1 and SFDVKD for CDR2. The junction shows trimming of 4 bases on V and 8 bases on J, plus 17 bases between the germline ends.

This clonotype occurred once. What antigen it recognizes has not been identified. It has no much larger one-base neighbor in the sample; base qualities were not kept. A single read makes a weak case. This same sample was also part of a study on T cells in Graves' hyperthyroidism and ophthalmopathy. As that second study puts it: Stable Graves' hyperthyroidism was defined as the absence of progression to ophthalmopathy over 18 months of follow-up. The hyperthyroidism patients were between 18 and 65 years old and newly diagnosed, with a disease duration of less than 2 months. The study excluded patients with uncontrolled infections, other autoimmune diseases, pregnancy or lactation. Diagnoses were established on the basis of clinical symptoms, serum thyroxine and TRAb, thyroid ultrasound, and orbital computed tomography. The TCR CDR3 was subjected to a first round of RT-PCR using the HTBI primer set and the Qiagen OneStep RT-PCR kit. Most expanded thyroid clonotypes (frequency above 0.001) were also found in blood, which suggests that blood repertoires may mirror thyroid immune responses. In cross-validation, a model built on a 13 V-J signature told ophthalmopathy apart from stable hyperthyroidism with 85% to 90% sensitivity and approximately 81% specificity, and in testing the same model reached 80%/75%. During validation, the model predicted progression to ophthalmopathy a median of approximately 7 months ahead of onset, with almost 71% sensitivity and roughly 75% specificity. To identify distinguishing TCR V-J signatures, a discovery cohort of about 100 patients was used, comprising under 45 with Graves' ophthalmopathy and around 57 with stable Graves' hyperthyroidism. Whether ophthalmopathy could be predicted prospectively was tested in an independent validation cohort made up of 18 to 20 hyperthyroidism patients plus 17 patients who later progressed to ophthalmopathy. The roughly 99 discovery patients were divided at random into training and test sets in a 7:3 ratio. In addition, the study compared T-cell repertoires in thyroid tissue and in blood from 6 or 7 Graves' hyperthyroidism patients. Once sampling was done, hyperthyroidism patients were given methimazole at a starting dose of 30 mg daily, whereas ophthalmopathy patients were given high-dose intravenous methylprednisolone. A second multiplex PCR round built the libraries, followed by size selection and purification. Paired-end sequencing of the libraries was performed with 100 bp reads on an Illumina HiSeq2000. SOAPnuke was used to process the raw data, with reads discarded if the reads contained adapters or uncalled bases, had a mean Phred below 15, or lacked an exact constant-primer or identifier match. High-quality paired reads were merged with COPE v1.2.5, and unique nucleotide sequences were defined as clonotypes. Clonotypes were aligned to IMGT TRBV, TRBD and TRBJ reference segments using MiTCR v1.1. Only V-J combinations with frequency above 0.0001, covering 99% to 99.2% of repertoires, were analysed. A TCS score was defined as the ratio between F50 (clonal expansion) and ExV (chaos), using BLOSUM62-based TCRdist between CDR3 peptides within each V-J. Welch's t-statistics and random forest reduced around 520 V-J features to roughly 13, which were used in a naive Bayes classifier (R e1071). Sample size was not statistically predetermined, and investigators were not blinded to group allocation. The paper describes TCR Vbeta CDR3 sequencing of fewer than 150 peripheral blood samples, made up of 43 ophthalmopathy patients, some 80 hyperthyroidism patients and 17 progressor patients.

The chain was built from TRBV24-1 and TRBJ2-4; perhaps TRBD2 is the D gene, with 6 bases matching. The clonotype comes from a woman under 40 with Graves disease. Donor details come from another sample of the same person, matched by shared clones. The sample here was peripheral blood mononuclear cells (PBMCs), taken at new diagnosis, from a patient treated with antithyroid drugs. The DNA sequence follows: TGTGCCACCAGTGACCTGGAGGGTATAAGGGACATTCAGTACTTC. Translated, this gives CATSDLEGIRDIQYF.